The 31 T cell receptor beta chains below all came from one sample that was sequenced in a study of cytomegalovirus exposure and HLA in healthy donors. The PCR used 60 Vbeta and 13 Jbeta primers. Some clones are missing from TCRdb's copy, which holds only in-frame ones; the method was immunoSEQ multiplex PCR. The sample includes 150,000 or so clones, roughly 70% seen only once; the top ten take more than 1.3%. Material for sequencing was PBMCs. The receptors shown here come from a girl between 10 and 17 years old in good health and CMV-seronegative.

The chain carries TRBV23-1 and TRBJ2-3; 7 bases are a match to TRBD1. TRBV23-1 is marked as an open reading frame, function uncertain. The V segment lost 0 bases and the J segment 0 bases; nucleotides outside the gene matches: 15. CDR3 length equals 20 residues. Here the CDR3 DNA reads TGCGCCAGCAGTCAATCAAACCCCTGGATGGGACAGCTAAGCACAGATACGCAGTATTTT. It encodes CASSQSNPWMGQLSTDTQYF.

The chain uses TRBV5-1 and TRBJ1-2; D possibly corresponds to TRBD1 (5 bases). This CDR3 is 12 amino acids long. V was pared by 5 bases and J by 7 bases, with 12 bases between. Germline V gene sequence: CDR1 SGHRS, CDR2 YFSETQ. In DNA, the CDR3 is TGCGCCAGCAGGCCGGGGGGTGGTGGCTACACCTTC. Encoded protein: CASRPGGGGYTF.

In this sample, this clone turned up a few times. An end of the junction differs from the germline gene, which may be a read error. The V call is TRBV5-1, the J call TRBJ2-1; D ambiguous. The CDR3 is made up of 11 amino acids. The germline gives CDR1 SGHRS, CDR2 YFSETQ. CDR3 region: CASSSNNEQFF. DNA for the CDR3: TGCGCCAGCAGCTCCAACAATGAGCAGTTCTTC.

This clone was recorded once. The chain uses TRBV7-2 and TRBJ2-5; TRBD1 matches 8 bases. Germline-derived CDR1 and CDR2 are SGHTA and FQGNSA. The CDR3 is 15 amino acids. V lost 5 bases and J lost 4; bases outside the gene matches: 9. The CDR3 DNA sequence: TGTGCCAGCAGCCTAGGACAGGGCACGGGAGAGACCCAGTACTTC. It is translated as CASSLGQGTGETQYF. Full variable domain (outside the CDR3, taken from reference TRBV7-2 and TRBJ2-5): GAGVSQSPSNKVTEKGKDVELRCDPISGHTALYWYRQSLGQGLEFLIYFQGNSAPDKSGLPSDRFSAERTGGSVSTLTIQRTQQEDSAVYLCASSLGQGTGETQYFGPGTRLLVL.

Comment on this clone: The sample carries other DNA sequences with the same CDR3. The genes are TRBV5-1 and TRBJ1-3; the D gene is possibly TRBD1 (5 bases). The germline CDR1 and CDR2 sequences are SGHRS and YFSETQ. Trimming took 4 bases from V and 0 from J, leaving 8 bases between them. The CDR3 is 14 amino acids. The CDR3 DNA reads as TGCGCCAGCAGCCTAGACAGCTCTGGAAACACCATATATTTT. It encodes CASSLDSSGNTIYF.

The genes are TRBV5-6 and TRBJ2-7, with 7 bases that match TRBD1. With V trimmed by 6 bases and J by 5 bases, 11 bases remained unmatched. Per germline, CDR1 SGHDT and CDR2 YYEEEE. The CDR3 totals 14 residues. CDR3 in amino acids: CASTQSTGKDEQYF. In nucleotides, the CDR3 is TGTGCCAGCACCCAGTCGACAGGGAAGGACGAGCAGTACTTC.

For this clone: This same CDR3 is encoded by further DNA sequences in the sample. Here the CDR3 reads CASSLSGGLYEQYF. For the CDR3, the DNA is TGTGCCAGCAGTTTGAGCGGGGGCCTCTACGAGCAGTACTTC. This chain uses TRBV27 with TRBJ2-7, with TRBD2 matching over 8 bases. The V segment lost 3 bases and the J segment 3 bases; nucleotides outside the gene matches: 4. CDR1 is MNHEY and CDR2 is SMNVEV in the germline V gene (reference sequence). The CDR3 totals 14 residues.

This chain links TRBV5-6 with TRBJ1-2, with 7 nucleotides matching TRBD1. Germline loops: CDR1 SGHDT, CDR2 YYEEEE. V was clipped by 0 bases and J by 3 bases; unmatched bases: 5. The CDR3 is 15 amino acids. The CDR3 bases are TGTGCCAGCAGCTTGGCAACAGGGGTTTACTATGGCTACACCTTC. Translating it yields CASSLATGVYYGYTF. Supplemented by reference TRBV5-6 and TRBJ1-2, the full variable domain reads DAGVTQSPTHLIKTRGQQVTLRCSPKSGHDTVSWYQQALGQGPQFIFQYYEEEERQRGNFPDRFSGHQFPNYSSELNVNALLLGDSALYLCASSLATGVYYGYTFGSGTRLTVV.

This clone was observed a few times. This sequence joins TRBV11-2 and TRBJ1-5; D remains ambiguous. CDR1 and CDR2 from the germline V gene are SGHAT and FQNNGV. Trimming took off 6 bases at V and 8 bases at J, with 14 bases between the two ends. The CDR3 sequence is 13 residues long. CDR3 protein: CASSLGLGEPQHF. In DNA form, the CDR3 reads TGTGCCAGCAGTCTGGGCCTCGGTGAGCCCCAGCATTTT.

This chain joins TRBV5-1 and TRBJ2-1, with 12 bases lining up with TRBD2. V lost 0 bases, J lost 6 bases, and 7 bases stayed unmatched. CDR1 is SGHRS and CDR2 is YFSETQ in the germline V gene. The CDR3 sequence is 17 residues long. This chain's CDR3 is CASSLEASGGASNEQFF. The CDR3 nucleotides are TGCGCCAGCAGCTTGGAGGCTAGCGGGGGGGCCAGCAATGAGCAGTTCTTC.

The CDR3 coding sequence is TGCGCCAGCAGCCCGGCGGAGGGTCGAGGCTACACCTTC. Translation gives CASSPAEGRGYTF. The chain recombines TRBV5-1 with TRBJ1-2, with D unclear. The CDR3 contains 13 residues. Trimming removed 4 bases from V and 8 bases from J, with 15 bases in between. Germline values: CDR1 SGHRS, CDR2 YFSETQ.

The chain links TRBV27 to TRBJ2-7; 9 bases map to TRBD1. Trimming cost V 2 bases and J 4 bases; bases outside gene matches: 6. Germline V gene sequence: CDR1 MNHEY, CDR2 SMNVEV (reference sequence). The CDR3 has 15 residues. The CDR3 nucleotides read TGTGCCAGCAGTTTAACGACGGGACAGGGTTACGAGCAGTACTTC. The encoded protein is CASSLTTGQGYEQYF.

This chain uses TRBV6-5 with TRBJ2-7, with D possibly TRBD2 on 6 matching bases. This CDR3 has 14 residues. Trimming removed 0 bases from V and 1 base from J, with 7 bases in between. Germline values: CDR1 MNHEY, CDR2 SVGAGI. The CDR3 sequence: CASSYSSGSYEQYF. CDR3 nucleotides: TGTGCCAGCAGTTACTCTAGCGGTTCCTACGAGCAGTACTTC.

The gene calls are TRBV4-2 and TRBJ1-1, with D unresolved. Deletions cut 0 bases from V and 1 base from J, with 6 bases between. The CDR3 consists of 14 residues. Looked up from germline, CDR1 is LGHNA and CDR2 is YNFKEQ. CDR3 sequence: CASSQEPGNTEAFF. The DNA for the CDR3 is TGTGCCAGCAGCCAAGAACCGGGGAACACTGAAGCTTTCTTT.

This chain joins TRBV28 and TRBJ1-2; D ambiguous. Trimming stripped 6 bases from V and 3 bases from J, with 8 bases between. CDR1 is MDHEN, CDR2 SYDVKM, per germline. The CDR3 covers 12 residues. The CDR3 region has the DNA TGTGCCAGCAGCCTAAGCGACTATGGCTACACCTTC. It codes for CASSLSDYGYTF.

The chain has TRBV10-3 and TRBJ2-5, with a possible D match to TRBD1 (5 bases). This CDR3 is 15 amino acids long. The germline CDR1 and CDR2 sequences are ENHRY and SYGVKD. With 0 bases removed from V and 5 bases from J, the gap between germline ends came to 13 bases. The DNA for the CDR3 is TGTGCCATCAGTGAGTCTAAGGGGTCCCTGGAGACCCAGTACTTC. Protein sequence: CAISESKGSLETQYF.

The V and J genes are TRBV5-6 and TRBJ2-3; TRBD1 aligns across 7 bases. The V and J ends lost 4 bases and 7 bases, in that order; junction bases with no gene match: 9. Germline CDR1 is SGHDT and CDR2 is YYEEEE. The CDR3 has 14 residues. This CDR3 is CASSPQGVEYTQYF. The CDR3 DNA sequence: TGTGCCAGCAGCCCGCAGGGGGTTGAATATACGCAGTATTTT. Variable domain in full (rest from reference TRBV5-6 and TRBJ2-3): DAGVTQSPTHLIKTRGQQVTLRCSPKSGHDTVSWYQQALGQGPQFIFQYYEEEERQRGNFPDRFSGHQFPNYSSELNVNALLLGDSALYLCASSPQGVEYTQYFGPGTRLTVL.

The J gene is TRBJ1-5, the V gene TRBV2; a weak D match, TRBD1 (6 bases). Germline-derived CDR1 and CDR2 are SNHLY and FYNNEI. CDR3 length: 15 amino acids. V shed 0 bases and J shed 4 bases, with 10 bases lying between them. CDR3 nucleotides: TGTGCCAGCAGTGAAGCTACAGGGATGAATCAGCCCCAGCATTTT. This encodes CASSEATGMNQPQHF.

The chain has TRBV27 and TRBJ2-5; D may be TRBD2 (6 bases). The V and J ends lost 1 base and 4 bases respectively, with 13 bases between them. CDR3 length equals 15 residues. Germline V gives CDR1 MNHEY, CDR2 SMNVEV (reference sequence). CDR3 DNA: TGTGCCAGCAGTTTATGGGGGGAGAAAGGAGAGACCCAGTACTTC. It encodes CASSLWGEKGETQYF.

The CDR3 loop reads CASSKPGLYNEQFF. The CDR3 DNA sequence: TGCGCCAGCAGCAAGCCTGGACTGTACAATGAGCAGTTCTTC. The chain links TRBV4-1 to TRBJ2-1, with a tentative D call TRBD2 (5 bases). Between the trimmed V and J ends, which lost 5 bases and 4 bases, there was a span of 12 bases. CDR1 is MGHRA, CDR2 YSYEKL, per germline. This CDR3 region has 14 residues.

V gene TRBV4-2 combines with J gene TRBJ2-1; 8 bases align to TRBD1. CDR1 is LGHNA and CDR2 is YNFKEQ in the germline V gene. Trimming at V came to 4 bases and at J to 3 bases, leaving 8 bases not matched to a gene. The CDR3 consists of 16 residues. This chain's CDR3 is CASSLMPGGDYNEQFF. CDR3 sequence (DNA): TGTGCCAGCAGCCTGATGCCAGGGGGCGACTACAATGAGCAGTTCTTC.

The CDR3 sequence: CATRQANQPQHF. CDR3 coding DNA: TGTGCCACCCGACAGGCAAATCAGCCCCAGCATTTT. The V call is TRBV15, the J call TRBJ1-5; D might be TRBD1 (6 bases). The V gene's germline CDR1 is LNHNV and CDR2 YYDKDF (reference sequence). The CDR3 consists of 12 residues. Between the trimmed V and J ends, which lost 8 bases and 4 bases, there was a span of 9 bases.

V gene TRBV19 combines with J gene TRBJ1-5; the D is unclear. The germline V and J ends were trimmed by 6 bases and 0 bases, with 6 bases remaining between them. The CDR3 extends over 13 amino acids. Germline CDR1 and CDR2: LNHDA and SQIVND (reference sequence). CDR3: CASRQYSNQPQHF. CDR3 in DNA: TGTGCCAGTAGACAGTATAGCAATCAGCCCCAGCATTTT.

The rearrangement links TRBV11-2 to TRBJ2-1; no definite D call. V gave up 5 bases and J gave up 12 bases, with 17 bases separating them. The germline V gene has CDR1 SGHAT and CDR2 FQNNGV. CDR3 length: 13 residues. The CDR3 region has the DNA TGTGCCAGCAGCACAGTCTCCGCTTCGGTGCAGTTCTTC. Translating gives CASSTVSASVQFF.

This chain connects TRBV19 to TRBJ2-5; 7 bases are shared with TRBD1. The CDR3 is 15 residues long. Germline values: CDR1 LNHDA, CDR2 SQIVND (reference sequence). The V gene end was trimmed by 5 bases and the J gene end by 0 bases; junction bases not matched to a gene: 6. As DNA, the CDR3 is TGTGCCAGTAGTCCATCCAGGGGGTACCAAGAGACCCAGTACTTC. It translates to CASSPSRGYQETQYF. Combining the CDR3 with reference TRBV19 and TRBJ2-5 gives the whole variable domain DGGITQSPKYLFRKEGQNVTLSCEQNLNHDAMYWYRQDPGQGLRLIYYSQIVNDFQKGDIAEGYSVSREKKESFPLTVTSAQKNPTAFYLCASSPSRGYQETQYFGPGTRLLVL.

The genes are TRBV5-1 and TRBJ2-5; 7 bases agree with TRBD1. The V segment lost 4 bases and the J segment 5 bases; nucleotides outside the gene matches: 8. Looked up from germline, CDR1 is SGHRS and CDR2 is YFSETQ. The CDR3 contains 14 residues. CDR3 nucleotides: TGCGCCAGCAGCCAACACGGGACAGTCGAGACCCAGTACTTC. The encoded protein is CASSQHGTVETQYF.

This chain uses TRBV1 with TRBJ2-1; the DNA was not used to check the table's D call, TRBD2. TRBV1 is flagged as a pseudogene. This CDR3 is 17 amino acids long. CDR3 nucleotide sequence: TGCACCAGCAGCCAAGGGGGCGGGGGGCGCTCCTACAATGAGCAGTTCTTC. Its translation: CTSSQGGGGRSYNEQFF.

This clone was recorded a few times. The chain joins TRBV7-8 to TRBJ2-1, with TRBD2 as a possible D gene (5 bases). This CDR3 has 16 amino acids. The V end lost 1 base, the J end lost 5 bases, and 15 bases lay between the germline ends. Looked up from germline, CDR1 is SGHVS and CDR2 is FQNEAQ. CDR3 loop: CASSLGKTGSHNEQFF. The CDR3 nucleotides read TGTGCCAGCAGCTTAGGCAAGACGGGGAGCCACAATGAGCAGTTCTTC. The full variable domain, rest sourced from reference TRBV7-8 and TRBJ2-1, is GAGVSQSPRYKVAKRGQDVALRCDPISGHVSLFWYQQALGQGPEFLTYFQNEAQLDKSGLPSDRFFAERPEGSVSTLKIQRTQQEDSAVYLCASSLGKTGSHNEQFFGPGTRLTVL.

This clone has only one observation. The CDR3 DNA is TGTGCCAGCAGCCCGCTAGCGGGGGGACAAGAGACCCAGTACTTC. Its protein product is CASSPLAGGQETQYF. The rearrangement links TRBV5-5 to TRBJ2-5, with 11 nucleotides matching TRBD2. Trimming removed 4 bases from V and 2 bases from J; junction bases left unmatched: 4. CDR1 and CDR2 from the germline V gene are SGHKS and YYEKEE (reference sequence). The length of the CDR3 is 15 residues. Looking up the rest from reference TRBV5-5 and TRBJ2-5 gives the full variable domain: DAGVTQSPTHLIKTRGQQVTLRCSPISGHKSVSWYQQVLGQGPQFIFQYYEKEERGRGNFPDRFSARQFPNYSSELNVNALLLGDSALYLCASSPLAGGQETQYFGPGTRLLVL.

V gene TRBV7-9 combines with J gene TRBJ1-1; 7 bases are shared with TRBD1. From germline, CDR1 is SEHNR and CDR2 FQNEAQ (reference sequence). With V trimmed by 4 bases and J by 1 base, 6 bases remained unmatched. The CDR3 sequence is 15 residues long. For the CDR3, the DNA is TGTGCCAGCAGCTCCGCCGGGACAGCGAACACTGAAGCTTTCTTT. This translates into CASSSAGTANTEAFF.

The genes are TRBV5-8 and TRBJ1-3; the D is unclear. V lost 2 bases and J lost 4, with 10 bases in between. CDR1 is SGHTS, CDR2 YDEGEE, per germline. This CDR3 contains 14 residues. The CDR3 sequence: CASSFFLSGNTIYF. Here the CDR3 DNA reads TGTGCCAGCAGCTTTTTTCTGTCGGGAAACACCATATATTTT. The variable domain in full, with the rest retrieved from reference TRBV5-8 and TRBJ1-3, is EAGVTQSPTHLIKTRGQQATLRCSPISGHTSVYWYQQALGLGLQFLLWYDEGEERNRGNFPPRFSGRQFPNYSSELNVNALELEDSALYLCASSFFLSGNTIYFGEGSWLTVV.